The 3 T cell receptor beta chains below all came from one sample that was sequenced in a study of T cells in Graves' hyperthyroidism and ophthalmopathy. Using RNA transcripts as the source, TCR beta CDR3 regions were amplified. The HTBI primer set drove a first-round RT-PCR of the TCR CDR3. TCRdb used MiXCR to reprocess the multiplex PCR reads, holding one entry per CDR3 protein. Of hundreds of thousands of distinct CDR3 sequences in the sample, 20% are singletons; the top ten hold roughly 47%. Specimen: blood. Receptor source: a man aged 40-50 years with Graves' ophthalmopathy.

At least ten counts were recorded for this clonotype. The genes are TRBV7-3 and TRBJ2-1; 7 nucleotides agree with TRBD2. CDR3 size: 14 residues. J was trimmed by 10 bases and V by 6 bases; bases with no gene match: 12. CDR1 is SGHTA and CDR2 is FQGTGA in the germline V gene. The CDR3 is CASRSGLGNGEQFF. In DNA form, the CDR3 reads TGTGCCAGCAGGTCAGGACTAGGGAATGGCGAGCAGTTCTTC.

The chain couples TRBV20-1 to TRBJ2-1, with TRBD2 identical over 8 bases. Per germline, CDR1 DFQATT and CDR2 SNEGSKA (reference sequence). The CDR3 length is 14 residues. V lost 2 bases to trimming and J lost 6 bases; unmatched junction nucleotides: 6. The CDR3 reads CSARFATSVNEQFF. The CDR3 coding sequence is TGCAGTGCTAGATTTGCGACTAGCGTCAATGAGCAGTTCTTC.

The chain couples TRBV18 to TRBJ2-6, with 8 bases matching TRBD1. With V trimmed by 4 bases and J by 2 bases, 4 bases remained unmatched. Germline loops: CDR1 KGHSH, CDR2 LQKENI. The CDR3 contains 16 residues. The chain's CDR3 is CASSRAGGAGANVLTF. The DNA of the CDR3 is TGTGCCAGCTCACGGGCAGGGGGCGCTGGGGCCAACGTCCTGACTTTC.